The clone carrying this T cell receptor (beta chain) has just a few counts. The antigen remains unidentified. The record originates from a study of beta chain features in type 1 diabetes. Findings of the study overall: Type 1 diabetes patients had moderately but significantly shorter TCRB CDR3s in all four CD4+ subsets. PCR might show a preference for shorter templates, equally across patients and controls. Insertions were fewer and deletions more numerous at VDJ junctions in type 1 diabetes patients.

Looked up from germline, CDR1 is GTSNPN and CDR2 is SVGIG (reference sequence). Germline trimming cut 1 base from V and 8 bases from J; bases unmatched to any gene: 6. The CDR3 is 14 residues long. Isolated RNA was reverse transcribed in full, so expressed TCRB transcripts were sequenced. Using immunoSEQ multiplex PCR, the repertoire was profiled, and TCRdb retains in-frame clones only, with some absent. The data show around 110,000 clones, roughly 15% seen once. The sequencing input was central memory CD4+ T cells from blood. The chain couples TRBV30 to TRBJ1-5, with TRBD1 identical over 9 bases. This clonotype originated in a man aged 25 to 45 with type 1 diabetes. The CDR3 here is CAWSGTGAREPQHF. DNA of the CDR3: TGTGCCTGGAGTGGGACAGGGGCCAGGGAGCCCCAGCATTTT.